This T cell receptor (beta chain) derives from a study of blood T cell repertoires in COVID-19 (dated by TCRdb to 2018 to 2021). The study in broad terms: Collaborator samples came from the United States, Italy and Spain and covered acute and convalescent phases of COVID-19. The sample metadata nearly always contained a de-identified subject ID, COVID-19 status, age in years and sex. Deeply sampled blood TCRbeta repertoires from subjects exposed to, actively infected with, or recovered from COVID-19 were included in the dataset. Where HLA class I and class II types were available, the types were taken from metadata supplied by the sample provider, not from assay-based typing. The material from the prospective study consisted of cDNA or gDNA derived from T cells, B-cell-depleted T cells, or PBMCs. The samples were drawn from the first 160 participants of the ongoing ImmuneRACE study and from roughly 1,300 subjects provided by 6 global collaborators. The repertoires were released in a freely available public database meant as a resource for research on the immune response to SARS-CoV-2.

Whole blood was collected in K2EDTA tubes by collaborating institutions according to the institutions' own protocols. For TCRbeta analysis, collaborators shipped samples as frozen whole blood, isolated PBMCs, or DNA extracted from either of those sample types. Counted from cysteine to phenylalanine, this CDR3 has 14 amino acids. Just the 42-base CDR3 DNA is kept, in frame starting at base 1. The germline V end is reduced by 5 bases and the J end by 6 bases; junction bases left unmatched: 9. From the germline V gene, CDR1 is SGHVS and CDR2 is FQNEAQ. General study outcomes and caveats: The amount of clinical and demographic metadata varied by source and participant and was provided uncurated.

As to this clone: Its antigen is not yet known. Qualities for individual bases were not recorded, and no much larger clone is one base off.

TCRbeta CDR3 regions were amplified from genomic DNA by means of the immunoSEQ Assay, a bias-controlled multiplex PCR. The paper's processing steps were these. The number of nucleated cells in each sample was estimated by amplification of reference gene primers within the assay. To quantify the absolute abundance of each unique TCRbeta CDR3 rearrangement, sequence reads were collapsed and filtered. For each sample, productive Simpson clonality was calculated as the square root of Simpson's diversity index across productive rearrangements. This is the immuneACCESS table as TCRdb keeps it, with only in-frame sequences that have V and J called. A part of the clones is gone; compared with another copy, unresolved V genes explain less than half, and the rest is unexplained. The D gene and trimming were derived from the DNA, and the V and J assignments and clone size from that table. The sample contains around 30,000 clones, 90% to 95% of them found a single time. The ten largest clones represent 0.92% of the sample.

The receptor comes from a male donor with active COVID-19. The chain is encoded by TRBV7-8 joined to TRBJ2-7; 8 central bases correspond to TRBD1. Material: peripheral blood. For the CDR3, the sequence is CASSLGQGVSEQYF. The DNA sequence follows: TGTGCCAGCAGCCTAGGACAGGGAGTTTCCGAGCAGTACTTC.